This T cell receptor beta chain comes out of a study of blood T cell repertoires in COVID-19. Study-wide context: Samples of COVID-19 (acute and convalescent) were obtained from the United States, Italy and Spain.

Generated by immunoSEQ multiplex PCR, the TCRdb table keeps only in-frame clones and is missing some. The sample includes some 340,000 clones, more than 85% of them seen just once. Living in about 25 US areas, the participants were between 18 and 89 years of age. Donors were grouped by their self-reported clinical history. A PCR-confirmed or clinician-diagnosed COVID-19 case had contacted exposed participants within 2 weeks of entry. This clone came up once. The V end was cut by 4 bases, the J end by 1 base, with 16 bases between. CDR3 length: 16 residues. Per the germline V gene, CDR1 is ENHRY and CDR2 is SYGVKD.

Sequencing was done on a sample of PBMCs or T cells enriched from blood (not recorded which). The rearrangement joins TRBV10-3 to TRBJ1-1, with D hard to call. This sequence was found in a woman aged 25 to 39 who had been exposed to COVID-19. CDR3 sequence: CAISAGRTEGNTEAFF. The CDR3 DNA reads TGTGCCATCAGTGCCGGGAGGACCGAGGGGAACACTGAAGCTTTCTTT.